This T cell receptor beta chain was identified in a study of sequential checkpoint blockade in melanoma. For the study at large: First-line arms were nivolumab then ipilimumab, or the reverse, randomized 1:1. TCRbeta immunosequencing was performed on DNA from 91 pretreatment melanoma tumor samples. Both treatment sequences were followed by maintenance nivolumab.

Indicated treatment: randomized to nivolumab then ipilimumab (arm A) or the reverse (arm B). Clones were read by immunoSEQ multiplex PCR, and TCRdb kept only the in-frame ones, dropping some. The data contain about 2,400 clones, roughly 22% of them singletons. Germline CDR1 is SGHRS and CDR2 is YFSETQ. This CDR3 comprises 14 residues. Trimming stripped 4 bases from V and 5 bases from J, with 12 bases between. This clone was seen only once. This TCR derives from a human donor with melanoma. The chain couples TRBV5-1 to TRBJ2-2; D is perhaps TRBD1 or TRBD2 (5 bases each). The sequencing used tumor tissue (inferred from file names), collected from a patient given nivolumab and ipilimumab in sequence. The CDR3 DNA reads TGCGCCAGCAGCCCCCTCGGGGCGACCGGGGAGCTGTTTTTT. This encodes CASSPLGATGELFF.